This TCR beta chain was captured by sequencing in a study of CD8+ T cells in alopecia areata. cDNA prepared by RNA extraction and subsequent reverse transcription served as the template for sequencing. Libraries were prepared by immunoSEQ multiplex PCR; TCRdb keeps only in-frame clonotypes and omits some of them. The data hold about 97,000 clones, with roughly 41% observed a single time. The length of the CDR3 is 13 residues. Trimming shortened V by 2 bases and J by 7 bases, and 11 bases separated the two germline ends. Germline assignment: CDR1 MNHEY and CDR2 SVGAGI. This clone was counted only a few times.

The source of this sequence is a human donor with alopecia areata. V and J are TRBV6-5 and TRBJ1-2, with a tentative D call TRBD1 (5 bases). Sequences were obtained from CD4+ T cells sorted from blood. The CDR3 sequence: CASSYAGLGGYTF. Here the CDR3 DNA reads TGTGCCAGCAGTTACGCAGGGCTGGGTGGCTACACCTTC.